Below, one T cell receptor beta chain is given with its context. Its antigen is unidentified. The sample contains more than one DNA sequence encoding this CDR3. Produced via immunoSEQ multiplex PCR; TCRdb's table is partial and in-frame only. This sample carries 1,500,000 or so clones, 96% of them seen once, and the ten largest clones take over 1%. CDR3 size: 13 residues. Trimming removed 0 bases at V and 6 bases at J, with 9 bases between. Germline V lookup: CDR1 SGHRS, CDR2 YFSETQ. The sample originates from a study of shared clonotypes between healthy human individuals. Study-wide results and limits: Clonotypes shared by all four donors outscored non-shared clonotypes in generation probability.

The chain employs TRBV5-1 and TRBJ1-2, with D unclear. The TCR was taken from a young man in good health. The sample consisted of naive CD4+ T cells sorted from blood. Noted subset: CD45RA+ positively selected. The CDR3 sequence is CASSLDGVDGYTF. DNA of the CDR3: TGCGCCAGCAGCTTGGACGGGGTGGATGGCTACACCTTC.